The T cell receptor beta chain described here comes from a study of cytomegalovirus exposure and HLA in healthy donors listed by TCRdb under 2017. About the study as a whole: An earlier analysis of roughly 500 of the donors reported 276 Gb of sequence data and 117 million unique TCR beta sequences from 150 million to 200 million T cells. To predict cytomegalovirus infection status, the study combined high-throughput TCR immunosequencing, statistical association of individual TCRs with disease status, and machine learning. An earlier analysis of 587 of the donors applied high-throughput TCR beta sequencing to assess whether each TCR beta V gene segment acted as functional or pseudogenic. Rather than drawing on any new phenotypic data, the later analysis identified candidate immune exposures from TCR beta sequences and the way those sequences occurred across donors. Roughly 5 DR-DQ haplotypes were handled as single units for association and clustering, since linkage in the cohort was strong. Donor age, sex, ethnicity and CMV serostatus were collected together with the repertoire data. A later analysis re-analyzed previously published TCR beta repertoires from 666 donors and added high-resolution HLA genotyping to study TCR occurrence patterns. The number of typed donors differed by locus: 629-630 for A, B, C, DRB1 and DQB1; 500 to 550 for DQA1; some 610 for DPA1; and about 450 for DPB1. The study aimed to test whether signatures of past pathogen exposure could be identified by cataloging public T cell receptors. Among roughly 400 genotyped donors of the cohort, an average of about 240,000 unique TCR beta nucleotide sequences were sequenced per donor, roughly 20% of them non-productive. HLA typing covered class I and class II loci at four-digit resolution. Of the 398 genotyped donors, roughly 85% fell in the genetic ancestry cluster associated with self-reported Caucasian donors. In addition to the first cohort of about 650 subjects, a separate validation cohort of 120 different subjects was used. All discovery cohort repertoires had been generated on a single sequencing platform. An early release that covered 640 HLA-typed donors contained around 300 gigabases of sequencing data and 75 million to 100 million unique TCR sequences. Genome-wide SNP genotypes for about three fifths of the roughly 700 donors were used in a later genetic analysis, which treated that subset as a discovery cohort. The study used immunosequencing to profile the T cell repertoires of 600 to 850 subjects and linked those repertoires to cytomegalovirus serostatus. Overall results and qualifications from the work: The 87-base-pair reads could not distinguish some IMGT-functional V segments, including TRBV6-2 and TRBV6-3, so those segments were excluded. In vitro tests confirmed that three of the cytomegalovirus-associated TCR beta chains recognize cytomegalovirus antigens. Immune exposure information for the cohort was limited to CMV serostatus. In an earlier analysis of 450 to 750 of the donors, most TCR beta V segments appeared in productive rearrangements about 87% or about 30% of the time, broadly matching IMGT annotations. In both the original and validation cohorts, the classifier was reported to diagnose cytomegalovirus status with high specificity and sensitivity. The study listed approximately 150 TCR beta chains as associated with cytomegalovirus. Specific HLA alleles were associated with 15,000 to 20,000 TCR beta sequences at a false discovery rate of 0.05 in a later analysis. The earlier analysis of about 600 of the donors excluded seventeen rarely observed V segments, including chromosome 9 orphons, because counts were too low. In a later analysis, the rate of TCR association differed among HLA loci, with DRB1 alleles having the most associated TCRs and HLA-C alleles having the fewest. The presence/absence analyses assumed that sequencing depth was roughly uniform across donors, and that assumption may not be true. While some public TCRs were present in many individuals, most TCR sequences turned up only very rarely across donors. The sequencing pipeline was judged likely to have produced a cluster of highly shared sequence variants as a technical artifact. According to a later genetic analysis, donors in an Asian-associated ancestry cluster had fewer N-insertions in productive TCRs than the approximately 710-donor mean. The cohort was sequenced for TCR beta chains only, and without alpha or paired-chain data the features that could be detected were limited. In a later analysis, HLA-associated TCR beta chains showed more clonal expansion and lower generation probabilities than non-associated chains that were equally common. A further reported finding was that TCR beta sequences accurately predicted the HLA-A and HLA-B alleles for most subjects in the first cohort. Most CMV-associated TCR beta chains appeared to be HLA-restricted in a later analysis, and the HLA associations seemed to be driven largely by CMV exposure. Linkage disequilibrium might explain the correlated functional status among segregating V segments, but an unknown experimental factor could not be excluded. In a later genetic analysis, a missense DCLRE1C variant was associated with V-gene and J-gene trimming of TCR beta chains, and the association was replicated in an independent cohort. When HLA alleles, especially DR and DQ, strongly co-occurred, attributing TCR associations to individual alleles was difficult. The authors suggested that the approach could potentially be generalized to other disease states and immunological phenotypes. A later analysis reported that several top co-occurrence clusters appeared linked to parvovirus B19, influenza, CMV and Epstein-Barr virus. HLA typing was unavailable for some donors at each locus, so association tests used only the typed subset.

V and J are trimmed by 4 bases and 7 bases, and the gene matches miss 6 bases of the junction. CDR1 and CDR2 (SGHRS, YFSETQ) derive from the germline V gene. The CDR3 has 13 amino acids, counting the end cysteine and phenylalanine. Just CDR3 DNA is preserved here, 39 bases in frame from base 1. The cohort comprised hundreds of healthy bone marrow donors. Cohort members were all nominally healthy when sampled, although unrecorded immune exposures were likely present. The donor tested CMV seropositive, placing the donor among the roughly 300 seropositive members of the cohort. A peripheral blood sample was collected from each donor, and TCR beta sequencing was performed on peripheral blood mononuclear cells. The Qiagen DNeasy Blood Extraction Kit was used to extract genomic DNA from the blood cell samples. Library method: the immunoSEQ multiplex PCR assay. For the multiplex PCR, a mixture combining 60 forward primers for TCR Vbeta segments and 13 reverse primers for TCR Jbeta segments was used. The CDR3 region of rearranged TCR beta genes was amplified from genomic DNA with a multiplex PCR assay. The amplified TCR beta libraries were sequenced on the Illumina HiSeq System as 87-base-pair reads. The authors' pipeline ran thus. A later analysis counted tens of millions of unique TCR beta chains across the approximately 700 repertoires, and 9 million to 14 million of these chains were shared by at least two donors. Raw reads were error-corrected and collapsed into unique sequences with a nearest-neighbor algorithm that merged closely related sequences to remove PCR and sequencing errors. CDR3 sequences were aligned to IMGT reference sequences to assign V, D and J gene segments. For a sequence to be retained, a match of at least six nucleotides was required to both a V gene segment and a J gene segment. Rearrangements were called productive when the CDR3 lacked stop codons and stayed in frame with V and J; all others were non-productive. CDR3 was defined by IMGT convention, running from the second conserved V-encoded cysteine to the conserved J-encoded phenylalanine. Sequences without an unambiguous match to a single V gene segment were excluded from the earlier analysis of a few hundred of the donors. In an earlier analysis of about 590 of the donors, a V segment was called functional when productive rearrangements were above 56.7%, and segregating when the standard deviation between donors exceeded 5%. A statistical classification framework was built for diagnosing cytomegalovirus status from the catalog of TCR beta chain sequences. V and J gene assignment, in a later analysis, came from comparing TCR nucleotide sequences with IMGT/GENE-DB human TR gene sequences. The TCRdist pipeline was used in a later analysis to assign CDR3 sequences and most-parsimonious VDJ recombination scenarios. In a later analysis, every TCR beta chain was defined by the combination of its CDR3 amino acid sequence and its V-gene family, and reads without a unique V-gene family were dropped. As a way to deal with suspected cross-contamination and a sequencing artifact, a later analysis dropped 450 to 600 nucleotide sequences that were highly shared and had low generation probability. In a later analysis, a clonal expansion index for each public chain was calculated from normalized within-repertoire ranks of inferred template counts. In a later analysis, generation probabilities were computed with a VDJ recombination model fitted to out-of-frame rearrangements, and the resulting probabilities were checked against IGoR. In a later analysis, hypergeometric tests were used to score TCR-TCR, TCR-HLA and TCR-CMV co-occurrence, with a repertoire-size bias correction applied to TCR pairs. In a later analysis, false discovery rates were estimated by permuting HLA or CMV assignments 20 times. A later analysis grouped co-occurring TCRs with DBSCAN, adding TCRdist sequence similarity when clustering within HLA-allele-positive subsets. Repertoires with fewer than 30,000 or more than 120,000 public chains were left out of co-occurrence clustering, as were about 5 repertoires with anomalous nucleotide sharing. TCRdb provides this immuneACCESS table in a form limited to in-frame rearrangements. Some clones are lacking; in checked studies, under half of them reflect an unresolved V gene, and why the rest are absent is not known. Clone size and the V and J calls come from that table; the DNA yielded D and trimming. The sample table holds 70,000 to 90,000 clones. 3% to 4% of the sample belongs to the ten largest clones.

Of note for this clone: The target of this receptor is not known.

The sequencing input was PBMCs. The TCR sequence derives from a man aged 18 to 30 in good health and CMV-seropositive. Here the chain combines TRBV5-1 and TRBJ2-5, and 8 bases in between align with TRBD2. The CDR3 amino acid sequence is: CASSIGLAGTQYF. The nucleotides read TGCGCCAGCAGCATTGGACTAGCTGGGACCCAGTACTTC.